The 31 T cell receptor beta chains given below trace back to one sample, sequenced in a study of Tregs in tolerant kidney transplant recipients. Method: immunoSEQ multiplex PCR; TCRdb's copy keeps in-frame clones and lacks some. Of around 230,000 clones in the sample, more than 65% were seen once. Sequenced material: CD4+ T cells from blood. These receptor sequences come from a human donor in good health.

V is TRBV10-1 and J is TRBJ2-1; 9 positions agree with TRBD1. J was trimmed by 8 bases and V by 4 bases; bases with no gene match: 9. This CDR3 spans 15 amino acids. Germline CDR1 WNHNN, CDR2 SYGVQD (reference sequence). The CDR3 nucleotides are TGCGCCAGCAGTGTGCGGGGACAGGGTAGCCATGAGCAGTTCTTC. It encodes CASSVRGQGSHEQFF.

This clone has a single count. The J gene is TRBJ2-7, the V gene TRBV7-2; D possibly matches TRBD1 or TRBD2 (5 bases each). The CDR3 has 16 amino acids. Germline assignment: CDR1 SGHTA and CDR2 FQGNSA. Trimming took off 5 bases at V and 0 bases at J, with 17 bases between the two ends. The CDR3 DNA is TGTGCCAGCAGCCTAGAGGGGACCGCGAACTCCTACGAGCAGTACTTC. As protein: CASSLEGTANSYEQYF.

This clone is a singleton in its sample. This chain joins TRBV5-8 and TRBJ1-1, with 8 positions matching TRBD1. V dropped 4 bases and J dropped 5; count of bases not matched to a gene: 7. This CDR3 has 14 residues. Germline CDR1 and CDR2: SGHTS and YDEGEE. In nucleotides, the CDR3 is TGTGCCAGCAGCCTACAGGGGGTAGGGACTGAAGCTTTCTTT. Translation: CASSLQGVGTEAFF.

V and J are TRBV19 and TRBJ1-6, with 8 bases matching TRBD1. The CDR3 covers 16 residues. Germline CDR1 and CDR2: LNHDA and SQIVND (reference sequence). V gave up 6 bases and J gave up 7 bases; unmatched junction bases: 11. Here the CDR3 reads CASSIEQGGFNSPLHF. The CDR3 DNA is TGTGCCAGTAGCATTGAACAGGGGGGGTTCAATTCACCCCTCCACTTT. The whole variable domain, filled in from reference TRBV19 and TRBJ1-6, reads DGGITQSPKYLFRKEGQNVTLSCEQNLNHDAMYWYRQDPGQGLRLIYYSQIVNDFQKGDIAEGYSVSREKKESFPLTVTSAQKNPTAFYLCASSIEQGGFNSPLHFGNGTRLTVT.

The chain uses TRBV7-3 and TRBJ2-1, with D perhaps matching TRBD2 (5 bases). The CDR3 is made up of 14 amino acids. Trimming shortened V by 5 bases and J by 2 bases, and 10 bases separated the two germline ends. Germline V lookup: CDR1 SGHTA, CDR2 FQGTGA. The CDR3 loop reads CASSITGTYNEQFF. The CDR3 region has the DNA TGTGCCAGCAGCATTACCGGGACCTACAATGAGCAGTTCTTC.

The V gene is TRBV6-6, the J gene TRBJ2-1; 12 bases match TRBD2. The CDR3 sequence is 15 residues long. Per the germline V gene, CDR1 is MNHNY and CDR2 is SVGAGI (reference sequence). V gave up 5 bases and J gave up 6 bases; unmatched junction bases: 5. CDR3 DNA: TGTGCCAGCAGTCGACTAGCGGGAGATCCCAATGAGCAGTTCTTC. The encoded protein is CASSRLAGDPNEQFF.

The J gene is TRBJ2-3, the V gene TRBV5-4; D remains unclear. Trimming shortened V by 0 bases and J by 2 bases, and 7 bases separated the two germline ends. The CDR3 contains 14 residues. Germline assignment: CDR1 SGHNT and CDR2 YYREEE (reference sequence). The chain's CDR3 is CASSLGSLTDTQYF. As DNA, the CDR3 is TGTGCCAGCAGCTTGGGAAGTCTCACAGATACGCAGTATTTT.

The chain employs TRBV5-1 and TRBJ2-3; the match to TRBD2 covers 8 bases. Germline V lookup: CDR1 SGHRS, CDR2 YFSETQ. The CDR3 contains 14 residues. Trimming at V came to 3 bases and at J to 5 bases, leaving 5 bases not matched to a gene. The CDR3 here is CASSSGGAEDTQYF. CDR3 sequence (DNA): TGCGCCAGCAGCTCCGGGGGGGCCGAAGATACGCAGTATTTT.

This clone has a single count. The V gene is TRBV2, the J gene TRBJ2-6, with 8 bases fitting TRBD1. Per germline, CDR1 SNHLY and CDR2 FYNNEI. The CDR3 covers 16 residues. Trimming at V came to 3 bases and at J to 2 bases, leaving 3 bases not matched to a gene. CDR3 DNA sequence: TGTGCCAGCAGTGAGGCAGGGGGCACTGGGGCCAACGTCCTGACTTTC. This sequence encodes CASSEAGGTGANVLTF.

The chain joins TRBV7-9 to TRBJ1-5; TRBD1 is a possible D gene (6 bases). Deletions cut 6 bases from V and 7 bases from J, with 16 bases between. Germline CDR1 is SEHNR and CDR2 is FQNEAQ (reference sequence). This CDR3 has 14 amino acids. The CDR3 DNA sequence: TGTGCCAGCAGTCCAGAGGACAGCTCACAGCCCCAGCATTTT. This codes for CASSPEDSSQPQHF. Drawing the rest from reference TRBV7-9 and TRBJ1-5, the complete variable domain is DTGVSQNPRHKITKRGQNVTFRCDPISEHNRLYWYRQTLGQGPEFLTYFQNEAQLEKSRLLSDRFSAERPKGSFSTLEIQRTEQGDSAMYLCASSPEDSSQPQHFGDGTRLSIL.

The chain couples TRBV2 to TRBJ1-2; TRBD1 aligns across 7 bases. V was clipped by 0 bases and J by 7 bases; unmatched bases: 5. CDR1 is SNHLY and CDR2 is FYNNEI in the germline V gene. The CDR3 has 14 residues. CDR3 in DNA: TGTGCCAGCAGTGAAGCTCTACACAGGGGTGGCTACACCTTC. The encoded protein is CASSEALHRGGYTF.

This clone appeared a few times. The chain links TRBV5-8 to TRBJ1-5; 8 nucleotides agree with TRBD1. CDR1 SGHTS and CDR2 YDEGEE come from the germline V gene. V shed 4 bases, J shed 3 bases, and the junction held 6 bases outside the gene matches. The CDR3 has 15 residues. The CDR3 DNA sequence: TGTGCCAGCAGCCCGGGACAGGCCATCAATCAGCCCCAGCATTTT. Its protein product is CASSPGQAINQPQHF.

The genes are TRBV2 and TRBJ1-4; D possibly corresponds to TRBD1 (6 bases). Per germline, CDR1 SNHLY and CDR2 FYNNEI. The CDR3 runs to 13 residues. The V end lost 4 bases, the J end lost 4 bases, and 7 bases lay between the germline ends. This CDR3 is CASSGGLNEKLFF. Here the CDR3 DNA reads TGTGCCAGCAGTGGGGGGCTTAATGAAAAACTGTTTTTT.

The chain recombines TRBV7-9 with TRBJ2-5; 10 nucleotides agree with TRBD2. Per the germline V gene, CDR1 is SEHNR and CDR2 is FQNEAQ (reference sequence). The length of the CDR3 is 14 residues. The junction had 6 bases not matched to a gene; V was cut back by 6 bases and J by 5 bases. In DNA, the CDR3 is TGTGCCAGCAGTCCTCTAGCGGGGGACGAGACCCAGTACTTC. This translates into CASSPLAGDETQYF.

The chain employs TRBV6-6 and TRBJ1-2, with 10 nucleotides matching TRBD1. The J segment lost 4 bases and the V segment lost 3 bases, leaving 5 bases of the junction unmatched. This CDR3 is 15 amino acids long. Germline V gene sequence: CDR1 MNHNY, CDR2 SVGAGI (reference sequence). The CDR3 loop reads CASSYGDRGSYGYTF. CDR3 coding DNA: TGTGCCAGCAGTTATGGGGACAGGGGCTCCTATGGCTACACCTTC.

This clone was counted between two and nine times. The chain is built from TRBV5-4 and TRBJ1-2; the D gene is possibly TRBD1 (5 bases). The CDR3 is 13 amino acids. V lost 4 bases, J lost 8 bases, and 15 bases lay in between. Germline CDR1 SGHNT, CDR2 YYREEE (reference sequence). CDR3 sequence (DNA): TGTGCCAGCAGCGTCAGTATTGGGGGAGGCTACACCTTC. Its translation: CASSVSIGGGYTF.

The chain couples TRBV7-8 to TRBJ2-2; 10 bases agree with TRBD2. The germline V gene has CDR1 SGHVS and CDR2 FQNEAQ. This CDR3 has 15 residues. Trimming cost V 7 bases and J 5 bases; bases outside gene matches: 7. The CDR3 coding sequence is TGTGCCAGCACCGTCTTAGCGGGAGGAACCGGGGAGCTGTTTTTT. Translating it yields CASTVLAGGTGELFF.

J is TRBJ1-2 and V is TRBV7-9; maybe TRBD1 (5 bases). This CDR3 is 14 amino acids long. V lost 1 base and J lost 9, with 15 bases in between. Germline V lookup: CDR1 SEHNR, CDR2 FQNEAQ (reference sequence). This CDR3 is CASSLGEGTRRYTF. The CDR3 region has the DNA TGTGCCAGCAGCTTAGGGGAAGGGACGAGGCGCTACACCTTC.

This clone has just one count. The CDR3 nucleotides are TGTGCCAGTAGTATTAATAGGATGACAGGTACCCGGCTGAGCAATCAGCCCCAGCATTTT. It translates to CASSINRMTGTRLSNQPQHF. This chain joins TRBV19 and TRBJ1-5; weak D call: TRBD1 (6 bases). CDR1 is LNHDA and CDR2 is SQIVND in the germline V gene (reference sequence). The V end lost 3 bases, the J end lost 1 base, and 25 bases lay between the germline ends. The CDR3 has 20 amino acids.

V gene TRBV30 combines with J gene TRBJ2-5, with 12 nucleotides matching TRBD2. In germline, CDR1 is GTSNPN, CDR2 SVGIG (reference sequence). The CDR3 contains 14 residues. The junction had 3 bases not matched to a gene; V was cut back by 1 base and J by 6 bases. CDR3 DNA: TGTGCCTGGAGTGAGCTAGCGGGGGGGCAGACCCAGTACTTC. Protein product: CAWSELAGGQTQYF.

The J gene is TRBJ1-1, the V gene TRBV7-9; a weak D match, TRBD1 (5 bases). This CDR3 comprises 13 residues. Trimming left V 1 base short and J 5 bases short, with 8 bases between. Germline V gives CDR1 SEHNR, CDR2 FQNEAQ (reference sequence). The DNA of the CDR3 is TGTGCCAGCAGCTTAGGTTGGGGGACTGAAGCTTTCTTT. This codes for CASSLGWGTEAFF.

V gene TRBV19 combines with J gene TRBJ2-3; a weak D match, TRBD1 (6 bases). The V gene's germline CDR1 is LNHDA and CDR2 SQIVND (reference sequence). The CDR3 runs 17 residues. V lost 2 bases and J 2 bases, leaving 17 bases between the germline ends. The CDR3 DNA reads TGTGCCAGTAGTATAAACAGAGCGGACAGCTACACAGATACGCAGTATTTT. Its protein product is CASSINRADSYTDTQYF.

This sequence joins TRBV11-2 and TRBJ2-1; D unclear. CDR3 length: 14 amino acids. Per the germline V gene, CDR1 is SGHAT and CDR2 is FQNNGV. Trimming stripped 1 base from V and 9 bases from J, with 13 bases between. The CDR3 loop is CASSLALSRGEQFF. CDR3 DNA: TGTGCCAGCAGCTTAGCTCTTAGTCGAGGTGAGCAGTTCTTC.

The chain has TRBV29-1 and TRBJ1-1, with TRBD1 matching 8 bases. This CDR3 comprises 13 residues. V was pared by 7 bases and J by 5 bases, with 9 bases of the junction left unmatched. Germline lookup yields CDR1 SQVTM and CDR2 ANQGSEA. DNA of the CDR3: TGCAGCGCAAAGGACAGGGCGTGGACTGAAGCTTTCTTT. Translation: CSAKDRAWTEAFF.

The chain is built from TRBV11-1 and TRBJ2-7; 7 bases align to TRBD1. Germline assignment: CDR1 SGHAT and CDR2 FQDESV (reference sequence). J lost 4 bases, V lost 5 bases, and 5 bases had no gene match. This CDR3 has 13 amino acids. CDR3 DNA: TGTGCCAGCAGCCCCGGACAGGCGTACGAGCAGTACTTC. It encodes CASSPGQAYEQYF.

This clone showed up just once. J is TRBJ1-5 and V is TRBV4-1; TRBD1 matches at 10 bases. CDR1 and CDR2 (germline): MGHRA, YSYEKL. V lost 0 bases and J lost 4; bases outside the gene matches: 9. The CDR3 runs 18 residues. The CDR3 nucleotides read TGCGCCAGCAGCCAAGATTGGGTGGACAGGGGGTTGAATCAGCCCCAGCATTTT. Protein product: CASSQDWVDRGLNQPQHF.

This clone occurred once. The chain has TRBV21-1 and TRBJ2-3; the table names TRBD2, a call not compared with the DNA. TRBV21-1 is a pseudogene. The CDR3 has 16 amino acids. The CDR3 DNA follows: TGTGCCAGCAGCAAAGGGGGTAGCGGGGGAACAGATACGCAGTATTTT. This encodes CASSKGGSGGTDTQYF.

In nucleotides, the CDR3 is TGTGCCAGCAGCTTAGTCCAGGTCTCTGGAAACACCATATATTTT. Amino acid sequence: CASSLVQVSGNTIYF. The V gene is TRBV7-2, the J gene TRBJ1-3, with D unclear. V gave up 1 base and J gave up 0 bases, with 7 bases separating them. This CDR3 has 15 amino acids. Per germline, CDR1 SGHTA and CDR2 FQGNSA.

V and J are TRBV5-1 and TRBJ2-7; D possibly corresponds to TRBD2 (5 bases). Trimming removed 0 bases from V and 3 bases from J, with 10 bases in between. This CDR3 has 14 residues. Germline V CDR1 and CDR2: SGHRS, YFSETQ. The CDR3 DNA follows: TGCGCCAGCAGCTTGGTAGCGCGCTACTACGAGCAGTACTTC. Its protein product is CASSLVARYYEQYF.

V and J are TRBV9 and TRBJ1-3, with D possibly TRBD1 on 5 matching bases. CDR3 length: 17 residues. The germline V and J ends were trimmed by 3 bases and 0 bases, with 16 bases remaining between them. Germline V gene sequence: CDR1 SGDLS, CDR2 YYNGEE. The CDR3 DNA follows: TGTGCCAGCAGCGCCTACCGTACAGGTACCTCTGGAAACACCATATATTTT. Encoded protein: CASSAYRTGTSGNTIYF.

The chain carries TRBV27 and TRBJ2-2; TRBD2 matches at 7 bases. In germline, CDR1 is MNHEY, CDR2 SMNVEV (reference sequence). Trimming took 2 bases from V and 8 from J; bases not matched to a gene: 11. CDR3 size: 16 residues. The CDR3 reads CASSLPGRENVGELFF. The CDR3 DNA is TGTGCCAGCAGTTTACCTGGGCGGGAGAACGTGGGGGAGCTGTTTTTT.